A single sample is the source of the 17 T cell receptor beta chains below, sequenced in a study of tissue T cells after allogeneic stem cell transplantation. The data were produced by immunoSEQ multiplex PCR, yet TCRdb's version contains in-frame clones alone and is incomplete. The table records several thousand clones, around 45% of them present only once. Time point in this sample: mouse harvest day 14 after allogeneic transplant. The graft held 10^6 splenic CD5+ T cells and 10^7 T-cell-depleted bone marrow cells. Sequenced: gut tissue. These receptors all come from a female BALB/c mouse given C57BL/6 T cells with graft-versus-host disease after an allogeneic hematopoietic cell transplant.

Turning to this clone: Germline and genes here are mouse. The CDR3 protein is CAAVGPGQGDEQYF. The DNA read from the CDR3 is TGTGCAGCAGTCGGACCGGGACAGGGGGATGAACAGTAC. The chain couples TRBV24 to TRBJ2-7; 11 bases align to TRBD1. The read comes to an end 1 residue before the CDR3 does, leaving the germline J gene to fill in the end. The CDR3 length is 14 residues. Germline values: CDR1 KGHTA, CDR2 FRNEEI.

Of note for this clone: The gene names given are mouse names. The read ends 1 residue before the CDR3 terminus; that terminus is restored from the germline J gene. The genes are TRBV19 and TRBJ2-3; TRBD1 is a possible D gene (6 bases). Trimming took 5 bases from V and 0 from J, leaving 10 bases between them. Germline values: CDR1 FNHDT, CDR2 SITEND (reference sequence). The CDR3 sequence is 14 residues long. CDR3 bases read: TGTGCCAGCAGGGACAGACCTAGTGCAGAAACGCTGTAT. This translates into CASRDRPSAETLY. The CDR3 reads in full as CASRDRPSAETLYF.

Of note for this clone: Here the gene names and germline are mouse. The CDR3 end falls 1 residue outside the read, so it is completed with the germline J gene. Other DNA sequences in the sample encode the same CDR3. The chain uses TRBV19 and TRBJ2-7; 8 bases are shared with TRBD2. The V gene's germline CDR1 is FNHDT and CDR2 SITEND (reference sequence). J lost 6 bases, V lost 0 bases, and 5 bases had no gene match. This CDR3 contains 14 residues. CDR3 sequence: CASSIVGGAGEQYF. Partial CDR3 DNA: TGTGCCAGCAGTATAGTGGGGGGGGCGGGTGAACAGTAC.

The table lists this clone with a few counts. Gene names are the mouse ones. CDR3 sequence: CSSRISNERLFF. The CDR3 bases that were read are TGCTCCAGCAGAATTTCCAACGAAAGATTATTT. The genes are TRBV23 and TRBJ1-4. The sequenced fragment ends 1 residue before the CDR3 boundary, so the rest is inferred from the germline J gene. Germline V gene sequence: CDR1 KGHTA, CDR2 FQNQQP. This CDR3 has 12 amino acids.

Comment on this clone: The gene names given are mouse names. The read halts 1 residue ahead of the CDR3 end, with the missing end drawn from the germline J gene. The chain carries TRBV13-3 and TRBJ2-7; 9 positions match TRBD1. Germline CDR1 and CDR2: NNHDY and SYVADS. V dropped 4 bases and J dropped 4; count of bases not matched to a gene: 3. The CDR3 runs 13 residues. The CDR3 region is CASSRDRAYEQYF. The covered CDR3 bases are TGTGCCAGCAGTCGGGACAGGGCTTATGAACAGTAC.

A word on this clone: Gene names denote mouse genes. Read sequence stops 1 residue before the CDR3 end, and the germline J gene provides the missing end. The chain carries TRBV12-2 and TRBJ1-6; no clear D. TRBJ1-6 is treated as an ORF (open reading frame) with a function not yet certain. This CDR3 has 15 amino acids. The germline CDR1 and CDR2 sequences are SGHLS and HYDKME. Trimming removed 0 bases at V and 5 bases at J, with 10 bases between. The DNA read from the CDR3 is TGTGCCAGCTCTCTCGATGGCAGAAATAATTCGCCCCTCTAC. Protein: CASSLDGRNNSPLY. The whole CDR3 reads CASSLDGRNNSPLYF.

This clone showed up just a few times. Gene names denote mouse genes. The CDR3 end lies 1 residue beyond the end of the read and is filled in from the germline J gene. The chain couples TRBV14 to TRBJ1-1; no reliable D call. CDR1 is SGHDT and CDR2 is FRDEAV in the germline V gene. The V end was cut by 2 bases, the J end by 2 bases, with 7 bases between. The CDR3 totals 13 residues. The CDR3 here is CASSLSSNTEVFF. Incomplete CDR3 DNA: TGTGCCAGCAGTTTATCCAGTAACACAGAAGTCTTC.

By share, this clone ranks as large. The listed genes are named as in mouse. The CDR3 end falls 1 residue outside the read, so it is completed with the germline J gene. V usage is TRBV2 and J usage is TRBJ1-5; tentatively, D is TRBD1 (5 bases). The germline V gene encodes CDR1 LGHNA and CDR2 YSYQKL. This CDR3 comprises 12 residues. V was cut by 6 bases and J by 4 bases, with 7 bases left in between. The chain's CDR3 is CASSPGNQAPLF. Incomplete CDR3 DNA: TGTGCCAGCAGTCCAGGGAACCAGGCTCCGCTT.

This clone was seen more than once but under ten times. Each gene name is a mouse one. The DNA ends 1 residue before the CDR3 does, and the rest of the CDR3 is filled in from the germline J gene. The chain is built from TRBV4 and TRBJ2-1, with 11 positions matching TRBD2. The germline V gene encodes CDR1 LGHDT and CDR2 YNNKQL (reference sequence). The V segment lost 8 bases and the J segment 4 bases; nucleotides outside the gene matches: 1. CDR3 length: 13 residues. The DNA read from the CDR3 is TGTGCCAGCGACTGGGGGGGGTATGCTGAGCAGTTC. Translating gives CASDWGGYAEQF. The whole CDR3 protein is CASDWGGYAEQFF.

Regarding this clone: Gene names and germline match the mouse. The read ends 1 residue early relative to the CDR3; the germline J gene fills the gap. The rearrangement joins TRBV4 to TRBJ2-4; no clear D gene. Trimming shortened V by 6 bases and J by 2 bases, and 9 bases separated the two germline ends. The germline CDR1 and CDR2 sequences are LGHDT and YNNKQL (reference sequence). This CDR3 has 13 amino acids. Incomplete CDR3 DNA: TGTGCCAGCAGTAACAGAGATCAAAACACCTTGTAC. It encodes CASSNRDQNTLY. The CDR3 reads in full as CASSNRDQNTLYF.

Turning to this clone: Here the gene names and germline are mouse. Coverage ceases 1 residue before the CDR3 finishes, and the germline J gene fills in the end. This chain links TRBV26 with TRBJ1-1; D gene uncertain. This CDR3 has 13 amino acids. The V gene lost 6 bases and the J gene lost 0 bases, with 8 bases spanning the gap. Germline V lookup: CDR1 KGHPV, CDR2 FQNQEV (reference sequence). The part of the CDR3 DNA that was read is TGTGCCAGCAGATGGGGTGCAAACACAGAAGTCTTC. Translation: CASRWGANTEVF. The complete CDR3 sequence is CASRWGANTEVFF.

As for this clone: Mouse names are used for the genes. The read comes to an end 1 residue before the CDR3 does, leaving the germline J gene to fill in the end. The chain is built from TRBV26 and TRBJ2-1; 8 bases are a match to TRBD1. The V gene end was trimmed by 3 bases and the J gene end by 7 bases; junction bases not matched to a gene: 5. Germline V CDR1 and CDR2: KGHPV, FQNQEV (reference sequence). There are 14 residues in the CDR3. CDR3 residues: CASSLQGARAEQFF. Partial CDR3 DNA: TGTGCCAGCAGTCTTCAGGGGGCGCGGGCTGAGCAGTTC.

Judged by abundance, this clone is large. Mouse germline and gene names are used. The CDR3 is cut off 1 residue early in the read; its end comes from the germline J gene. The V and J genes are TRBV13-3 and TRBJ2-7; 8 positions match TRBD2. CDR3 length: 12 amino acids. J was trimmed by 3 bases and V by 5 bases; bases with no gene match: 1. Germline V lookup: CDR1 NNHDY, CDR2 SYVADS. The CDR3 bases that were read are TGTGCCAGCAGCCTGGGGGGCTATGAACAGTAC. Protein product: CASSLGGYEQY. The full CDR3 protein reads CASSLGGYEQYF.

In the case of this clone: Gene names are mouse gene names. The CDR3 goes on 1 residue after the read ends, and that part is filled in from the germline J gene. J is TRBJ2-4 and V is TRBV3; D uncertain. V gave up 1 base and J gave up 3 bases, with 11 bases separating them. CDR3 size: 15 residues. Per the germline V gene, CDR1 is SNHLY and CDR2 is FYNGKV (reference sequence). CDR3 loop: CASSLEGYGQNTLYF. The CDR3 DNA, read in part, is TGTGCCAGCAGCTTAGAAGGGTATGGACAAAACACCTTGTAC.

With regard to this clone: Gene names are mouse gene names. The read terminates 1 residue ahead of where the CDR3 ends, so the germline J gene completes it. The rearrangement links TRBV12-2 to TRBJ1-4; D is uncertain. Germline CDR1 SGHLS, CDR2 HYDKME. Trimming left V 4 bases short and J 5 bases short, with 10 bases between. This CDR3 has 13 amino acids. This chain's CDR3 is CASSLLGNERLFF. Incomplete CDR3 DNA: TGTGCCAGCTCCCTCCTCGGAAACGAAAGATTATTT.

Turning to this clone: Genes and germline are mouse. The CDR3 DNA, read in part, is TGCACCTGCAGTGCCGCGGGGTCCTATGCTGAGCAGTTC. Translating it yields CTCSAAGSYAEQF. In full, the CDR3 reads CTCSAAGSYAEQFF. The V gene is TRBV1, the J gene TRBJ2-1; D remains unclear. The CDR3 end falls 1 residue outside the read, so it is completed with the germline J gene. CDR3 length equals 14 residues. Germline V CDR1 and CDR2: NSQYPW, LRSPGD (reference sequence). With 3 bases removed from V and 3 bases from J, the gap between germline ends came to 9 bases.

This clone was counted only a few times. The gene symbols are mouse symbols. The CDR3 goes on 1 residue after the read ends, and that part is filled in from the germline J gene. V is TRBV17 and J is TRBJ2-7; 13 bases map to TRBD2. The CDR3 loop spans 14 amino acids. Germline V gene sequence: CDR1 MNHDT, CDR2 YYDKIL. J was trimmed by 6 bases and V by 3 bases; bases with no gene match: 2. The covered CDR3 bases are TGTGCTAGCAGTAGGAGGGACTGGGGGGGTGAACAGTAC. This sequence encodes CASSRRDWGGEQY. The CDR3 reads in full as CASSRRDWGGEQYF. Full variable domain (rest looked up from reference TRBV17 and TRBJ2-7): DTTVKQNPRYKLARVGKPVNLICSQTMNHDTMYWYQKKPNQAPKLLLFYYDKILNREADTFEKFQSSRPNNSFCSLYIGSAGLEYSAMYLCASSRRDWGGEQYFGPGTRLTVL.